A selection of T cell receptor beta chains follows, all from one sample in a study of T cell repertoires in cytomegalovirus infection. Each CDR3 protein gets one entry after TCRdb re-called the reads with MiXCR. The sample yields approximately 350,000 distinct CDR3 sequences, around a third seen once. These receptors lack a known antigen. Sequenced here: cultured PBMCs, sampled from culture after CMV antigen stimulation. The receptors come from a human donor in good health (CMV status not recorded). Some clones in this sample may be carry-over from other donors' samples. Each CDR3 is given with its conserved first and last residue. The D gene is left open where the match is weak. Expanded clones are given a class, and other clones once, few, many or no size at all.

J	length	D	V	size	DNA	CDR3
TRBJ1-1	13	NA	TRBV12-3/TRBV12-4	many	TGTGCCAGCAGTTCCTCTGCGGGGATAGAAGCTTTCTTT	CASSSSAGIEAFF
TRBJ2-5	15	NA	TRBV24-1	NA	TGTGCCACCAGTGATTATGGGGGACTGGGCGAGACCCAGTACTTC	CATSDYGGLGETQYF
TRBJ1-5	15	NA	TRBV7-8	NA	TGTGCCAGCAGCTTAGGTAGGACCCGAGCCCAGCCCCAGCATTTT	CASSLGRTRAQPQHF
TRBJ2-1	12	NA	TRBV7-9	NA	TGTGCCAGCAGCACGCAGGGGTTACTGCAGTTCTTC	CASSTQGLLQFF
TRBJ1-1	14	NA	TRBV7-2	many	TGTGCCAGCAGCTTATTTTCGCCGAACACTGAAGCTTTCTTT	CASSLFSPNTEAFF
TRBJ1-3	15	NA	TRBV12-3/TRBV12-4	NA	TGTGGCAGCAGTTTACAGGGCAGACAATTGAACACCATATATTTT	CGSSLQGRQLNTIYF
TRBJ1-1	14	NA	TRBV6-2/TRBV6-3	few	TGTGCCAGCAGTTACCAGGGGCTGAACACTGAAGCTTTCTTT	CASSYQGLNTEAFF
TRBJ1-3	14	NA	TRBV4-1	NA	TGCGCCAGCAGCCAATCGTGGGAGGGGGTTTCCATATATTTT	CASSQSWEGVSIYF
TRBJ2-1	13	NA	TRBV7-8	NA	TGTGCCAGCAGCTTACCAGGACTCTATGAGCAGTTCTTC	CASSLPGLYEQFF
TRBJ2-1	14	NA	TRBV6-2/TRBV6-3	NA	TGTGCCAGCAGCCAATCGACGGCCTACAATGAGCAGTTCTTC	CASSQSTAYNEQFF
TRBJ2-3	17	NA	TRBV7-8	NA	TGTGCCAGCAGCTTAGTTAGGGGGACGTCAGGGGCAGATACGCAGTATTTT	CASSLVRGTSGADTQYF
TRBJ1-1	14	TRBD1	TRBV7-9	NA	TGTGCCAGCAGCGCCCAACAGGGGGCAACTGAAGCTTTCTTT	CASSAQQGATEAFF
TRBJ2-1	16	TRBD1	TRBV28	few	TGTGCCAGCAGTGGATCTACAGGGGGTGATTACAATGAGCAGTTCTTC	CASSGSTGGDYNEQFF
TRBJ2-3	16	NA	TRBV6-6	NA	TGTGCCAGCAGTCCCGATCGGTTAGTGGGCACAGATACGCAGTATTTT	CASSPDRLVGTDTQYF
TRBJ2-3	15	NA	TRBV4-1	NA	TGCGCCAGCAGCCAATATCACGGATTCACAGATACGCAGTATTTT	CASSQYHGFTDTQYF
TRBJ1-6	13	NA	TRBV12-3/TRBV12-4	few	TGTGCCAGCAGCGTCCTGATGGGTTCACCCCTCCACTTT	CASSVLMGSPLHF
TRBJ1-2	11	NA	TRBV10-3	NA	TGTGCCATCAGTGAGTCCATGCGCTACACCTTC	CAISESMRYTF
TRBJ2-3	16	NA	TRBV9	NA	TGTGCCAGCAGCGTAGGAGGGGACCTTAGCACAGATACGCAGTATTTT	CASSVGGDLSTDTQYF
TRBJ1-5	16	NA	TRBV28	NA	TGTGCCAGCAGTCAACCGGGAGTCCCTAGCAATCAGCCCCAGCATTTT	CASSQPGVPSNQPQHF
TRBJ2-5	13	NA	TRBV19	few	TGTGCCAGTAGGGACAGCCTCCAAGAGACCCAGTACTTC	CASRDSLQETQYF
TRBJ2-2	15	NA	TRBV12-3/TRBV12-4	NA	TGTGCCAGCAGTTTGCTAGCGCTGGGGCCCGGGGAGCTGTTTTTT	CASSLLALGPGELFF
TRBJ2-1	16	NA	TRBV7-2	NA	TGTGCCAGCAGCTTAGTAGCGTCAGCGAAACCCAATGAGCAGTTCTTC	CASSLVASAKPNEQFF
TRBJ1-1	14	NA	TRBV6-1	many	TGTGCCAGCTCAACAGTGTCCATGAACACTGAAGCTTTCTTT	CASSTVSMNTEAFF
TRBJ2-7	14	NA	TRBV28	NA	TGTGCCAGCAGTTTCCCCTCTCCGACAGACGAGCAGTACTTC	CASSFPSPTDEQYF